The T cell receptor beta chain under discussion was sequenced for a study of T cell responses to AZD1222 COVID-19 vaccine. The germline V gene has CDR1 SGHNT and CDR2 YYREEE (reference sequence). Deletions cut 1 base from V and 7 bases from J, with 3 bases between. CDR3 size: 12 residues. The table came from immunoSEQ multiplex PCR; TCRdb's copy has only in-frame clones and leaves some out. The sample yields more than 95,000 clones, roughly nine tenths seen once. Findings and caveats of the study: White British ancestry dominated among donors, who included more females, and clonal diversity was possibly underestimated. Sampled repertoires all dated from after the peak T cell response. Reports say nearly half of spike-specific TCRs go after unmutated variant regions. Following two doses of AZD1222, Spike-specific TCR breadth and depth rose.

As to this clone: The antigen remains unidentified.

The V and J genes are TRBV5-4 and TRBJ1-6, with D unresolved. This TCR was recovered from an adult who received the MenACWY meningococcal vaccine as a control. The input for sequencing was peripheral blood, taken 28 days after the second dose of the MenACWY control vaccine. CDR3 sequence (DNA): TGTGCCAGCAGCTTGCTCAATTCACCCCTCCACTTT. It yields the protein CASSLLNSPLHF.